The TCR beta chain described here comes from a study of blood T cell repertoires in COVID-19. Here immunoSEQ multiplex PCR was the method, and the copy in TCRdb shows in-frame clones only, minus some. The profile covers 300,000 to 400,000 clones, with roughly 90% appearing a single time and 4% taken by the ten largest. After removal of 5 bases from V and 2 bases from J, the junction contained 9 bases not matched to a gene. Germline assignment: CDR1 MDHEN and CDR2 SYDVKM. This CDR3 is 17 amino acids long. The rearrangement joins TRBV28 to TRBJ2-7, with 13 positions matching TRBD2. The TCR comes from a woman aged 45 to 65 with active or convalescent COVID-19. The sequenced sample consisted of peripheral blood. CDR3 loop: CASSLTPGTSGTYEQYF. CDR3 sequence (DNA): TGTGCCAGCAGTCTAACGCCGGGGACTAGCGGGACCTACGAGCAGTACTTC.